Shown below are 7 T cell receptor beta chains from a single sample sequenced in a study of cytomegalovirus exposure and HLA in healthy donors. Researchers ran the PCR with 60 Vbeta and 13 Jbeta primers. Libraries were prepared by immunoSEQ multiplex PCR; TCRdb keeps only in-frame clonotypes and omits some of them. The sample carries around 160,000 clones, less than 90% recorded once. The sequenced material came from PBMCs. These receptors originate from a man aged 50 or older in good health and CMV-seropositive.

The chain carries TRBV10-3 and TRBJ2-1, with TRBD2 identical over 15 bases. This CDR3 has 20 residues. After removal of 4 bases from V and 0 bases from J, the junction contained 10 bases not matched to a gene. The germline V gene encodes CDR1 ENHRY and CDR2 SYGVKD. CDR3 bases: TGTGCCATCAGTGGCAGTGGACTAGCGGGAGGGCCCTCCTCCTACAATGAGCAGTTCTTC. The encoded protein is CAISGSGLAGGPSSYNEQFF.

About this clone: A read error may produce the germline difference seen at one junction end. CDR3 in amino acids: CSSSLGTNEQYF. The DNA for the CDR3 is TGTTCCAGCAGCTTAGGCACTAACGAGCAGTACTTC. V and J are TRBV7-9 and TRBJ2-7; D unresolved. CDR3 length: 12 amino acids. The germline V gene encodes CDR1 SEHNR and CDR2 FQNEAQ (reference sequence).

The CDR3 region is CASSPEGLGSEQYF. In nucleotides, the CDR3 is TGTGCCAGCAGCCCCGAGGGACTGGGGTCCGAGCAGTACTTC. This chain connects TRBV5-4 to TRBJ2-5, with a tentative D call TRBD2 (6 bases). The DNA matches TRBJ2-7 better at its end, which makes the J call doubtful. The CDR3 is made up of 14 amino acids. Germline assignment: CDR1 SGHNT and CDR2 YYREEE (reference sequence).

As regards this clone: One end of the junction varies from germline; a read error may be responsible. The sample carries other DNA sequences with the same CDR3. The rearrangement joins TRBV7-3 to TRBJ2-1; 12 bases map to TRBD2. From germline, CDR1 is SGHTA and CDR2 FQGTGA. The CDR3 loop spans 16 amino acids. The CDR3: CASSPLASGGATEQFF. The CDR3 DNA sequence: TGTGCCAGCAGTCCCCTCGCTAGCGGGGGGGCCACTGAGCAATTCTTC.

The chain links TRBV2 to TRBJ2-5; tentative D call: TRBD2 (5 bases). With the DNA end fitting TRBJ2-7 better, the J assignment may be wrong. CDR3 size: 16 residues. Germline values: CDR1 SNHLY, CDR2 FYNNEI. CDR3 bases: TGTGCCAGCACCGAAAAGGGTCGGAGAGGGTCCTACGAGCAGTACTTC. This gives the protein CASTEKGRRGSYEQYF.

The V gene is TRBV10-1, the J gene TRBJ2-1; D is uncertain. This CDR3 spans 13 amino acids. Germline V lookup: CDR1 WNHNN, CDR2 SYGVQD (reference sequence). The ends were cut back, 6 bases at V and 2 bases at J, with 8 bases in the middle. CDR3 in DNA: TGCGCCAGCAGCGTTTCTACCTACAATGAGCAGTTCTTC. Its protein is CASSVSTYNEQFF.

Of note for this clone: This CDR3 is also generated by other DNA sequences in the sample. The V call is TRBV9, the J call TRBJ2-3; perhaps TRBD2 as D (5 bases). This CDR3 is 14 amino acids long. Germline lookup yields CDR1 SGDLS and CDR2 YYNGEE. V was shortened by 0 bases and J by 2 bases, with 7 bases between the two germline ends. CDR3 amino acids: CASSVAGSTDTQYF. The CDR3 DNA follows: TGTGCCAGCAGCGTAGCGGGGTCCACAGATACGCAGTATTTT.